The following is a T cell receptor (beta chain) sequence with its context. Its matching antigen is unknown. The CDR3 is made up of 12 amino acids. Germline CDR1 and CDR2: SQVTM and ANQGSEA. With 6 bases clipped from V and 2 bases from J, the junction kept 1 base outside the gene matches. 5'-RACE, quantitative and with molecular barcodes, yielded the TCR beta libraries. TCRdb passed the 5' RACE reads through MiXCR, listing each CDR3 protein once. This sample has a few hundred thousand distinct CDR3 sequences, with under 20% found just once. These data originate in a study of CD8 T cells in ankylosing spondylitis. General observations from the study: Disease-linked clones were found to be CD8+ and relatively rare in peripheral blood. Disease-associated clones were reportedly significantly overrepresented in matched ankylosing spondylitis synovial fluid.

The genes are TRBV29-1 and TRBJ2-3, with 8 bases fitting TRBD2. The receptor comes from a male donor with ankylosing spondylitis or in good health (not recorded which). The material sequenced was blood, either unsorted or a sorted T cell fraction (not recorded which). The DNA for the CDR3 is TGCAGCGTACTAGCGGACACAGATACGCAGTATTTT. It specifies CSVLADTDTQYF.